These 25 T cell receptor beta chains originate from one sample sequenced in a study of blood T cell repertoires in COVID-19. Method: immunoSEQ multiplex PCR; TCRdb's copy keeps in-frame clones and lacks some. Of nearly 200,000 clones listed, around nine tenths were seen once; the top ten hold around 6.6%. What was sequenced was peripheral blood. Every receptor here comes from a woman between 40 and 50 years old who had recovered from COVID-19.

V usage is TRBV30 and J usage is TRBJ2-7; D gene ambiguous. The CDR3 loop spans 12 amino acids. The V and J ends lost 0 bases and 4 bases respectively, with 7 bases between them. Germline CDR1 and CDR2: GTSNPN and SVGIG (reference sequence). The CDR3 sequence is CAWSVDGYEQYF. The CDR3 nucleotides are TGTGCCTGGAGTGTAGACGGGTACGAGCAGTACTTC.

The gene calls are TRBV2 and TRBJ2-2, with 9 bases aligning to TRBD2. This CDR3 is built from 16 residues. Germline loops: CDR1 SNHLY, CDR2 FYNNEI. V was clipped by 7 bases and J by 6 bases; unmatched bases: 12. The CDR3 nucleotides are TGTGCCAGCACCCAAGGTGCGGGAGGGCCTTCCGGGGAGCTGTTTTTT. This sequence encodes CASTQGAGGPSGELFF.

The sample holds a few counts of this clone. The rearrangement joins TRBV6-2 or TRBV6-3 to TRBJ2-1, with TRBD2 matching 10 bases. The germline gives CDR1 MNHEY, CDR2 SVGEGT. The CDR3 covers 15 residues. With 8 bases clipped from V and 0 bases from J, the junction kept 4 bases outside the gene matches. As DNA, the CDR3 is TGTGCCAGCTGCCGACTAGCGGGCTCCTACAATGAGCAGTTCTTC. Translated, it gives CASCRLAGSYNEQFF.

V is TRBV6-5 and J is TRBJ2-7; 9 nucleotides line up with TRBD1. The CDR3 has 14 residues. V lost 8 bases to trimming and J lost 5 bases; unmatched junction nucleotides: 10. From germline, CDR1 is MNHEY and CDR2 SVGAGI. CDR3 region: CASDPGQGSDEQYF. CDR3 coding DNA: TGTGCCAGCGACCCGGGACAGGGATCAGACGAGCAGTACTTC.

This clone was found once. DNA for the CDR3: TGTGCCAGCAGCTTGGAACTAGCGGGAGATGGCCCTTTGAGCAATGAGCAGTTCTTC. Translated, it gives CASSLELAGDGPLSNEQFF. The rearrangement links TRBV5-6 to TRBJ2-1; the match to TRBD2 covers 11 bases. In germline, CDR1 is SGHDT, CDR2 YYEEEE. The CDR3 extends over 19 amino acids. The V segment lost 0 bases and the J segment 6 bases; nucleotides outside the gene matches: 14.

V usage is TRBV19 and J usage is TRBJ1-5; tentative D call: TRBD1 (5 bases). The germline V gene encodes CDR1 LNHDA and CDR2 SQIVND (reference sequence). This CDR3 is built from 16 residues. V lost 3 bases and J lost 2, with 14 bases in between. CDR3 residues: CASSITGGLGNQPQHF. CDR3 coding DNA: TGTGCCAGTAGTATTACGGGGGGTTTGGGCAATCAGCCCCAGCATTTT.

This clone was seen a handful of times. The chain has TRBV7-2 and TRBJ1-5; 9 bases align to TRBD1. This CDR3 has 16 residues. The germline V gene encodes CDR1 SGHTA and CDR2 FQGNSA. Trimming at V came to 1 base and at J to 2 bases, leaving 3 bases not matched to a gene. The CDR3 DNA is TGTGCCAGCAGCTTAGGGCACAGGGGGCGCAATCAGCCCCAGCATTTT. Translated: CASSLGHRGRNQPQHF.

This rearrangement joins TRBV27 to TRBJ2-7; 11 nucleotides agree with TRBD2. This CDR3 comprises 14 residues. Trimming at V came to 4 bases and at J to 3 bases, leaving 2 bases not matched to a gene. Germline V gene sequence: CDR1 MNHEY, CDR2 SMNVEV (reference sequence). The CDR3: CASSSLAGVYEQYF. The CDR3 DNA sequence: TGTGCCAGCAGTTCACTAGCGGGAGTCTACGAGCAGTACTTC.

The DNA for the CDR3 is TGTGCCAGCAGTTACTCTTACTCGGGGAGCACAGATACGCAGTATTTT. Translation gives CASSYSYSGSTDTQYF. The V gene is TRBV6-5, the J gene TRBJ2-3, with D perhaps TRBD2 (5 bases). Germline CDR1 and CDR2: MNHEY and SVGAGI. CDR3 size: 16 residues. Trimming pared 0 bases from V and 0 bases from J, leaving 10 bases between.

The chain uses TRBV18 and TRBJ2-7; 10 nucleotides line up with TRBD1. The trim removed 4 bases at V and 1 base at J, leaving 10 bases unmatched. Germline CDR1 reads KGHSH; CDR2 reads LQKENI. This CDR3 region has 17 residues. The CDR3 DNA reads TGTGCCAGCTCACTATCGGGCCCGGGACAGGGGTCCTACGAGCAGTACTTC. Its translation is CASSLSGPGQGSYEQYF.

The CDR3 DNA sequence: TGTGCCAGCTCACCAGGACTAGCGGGAGGGCCCCATGAGCAGTTCTTC. Translated: CASSPGLAGGPHEQFF. The chain has TRBV18 and TRBJ2-1; 15 bases line up with TRBD2. This CDR3 region has 16 residues. J lost 8 bases, V lost 2 bases, and 4 bases had no gene match. Germline V gene sequence: CDR1 KGHSH, CDR2 LQKENI.

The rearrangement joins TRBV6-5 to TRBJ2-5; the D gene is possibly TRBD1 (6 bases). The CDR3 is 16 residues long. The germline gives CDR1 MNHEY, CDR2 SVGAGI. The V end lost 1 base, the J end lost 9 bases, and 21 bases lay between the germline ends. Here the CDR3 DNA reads TGTGCCAGCAGTTACTTAACCGGGACACGCGTGATGGCCCAGTACTTC. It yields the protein CASSYLTGTRVMAQYF.

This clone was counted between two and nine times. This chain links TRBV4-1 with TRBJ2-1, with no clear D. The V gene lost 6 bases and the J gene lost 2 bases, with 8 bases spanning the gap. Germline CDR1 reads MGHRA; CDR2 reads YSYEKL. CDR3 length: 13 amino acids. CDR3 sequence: CASRGDTYNEQFF. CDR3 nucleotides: TGCGCCAGCAGGGGTGACACCTACAATGAGCAGTTCTTC.

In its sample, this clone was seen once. The CDR3 reads CASSPTLAGGNYEQYF. The CDR3 DNA reads as TGTGCCAGCAGCCCGACCCTAGCGGGAGGAAACTACGAGCAGTACTTC. The chain combines TRBV3-1 (or the pseudogene TRBV3-2) with TRBJ2-7; the match to TRBD2 covers 11 bases. The CDR3 totals 16 residues. J gave up 3 bases and V 4 bases, and 8 bases lay outside the gene matches. Germline V gene lookup returns CDR1 LGHDT and CDR2 YNNKEL (reference sequence).

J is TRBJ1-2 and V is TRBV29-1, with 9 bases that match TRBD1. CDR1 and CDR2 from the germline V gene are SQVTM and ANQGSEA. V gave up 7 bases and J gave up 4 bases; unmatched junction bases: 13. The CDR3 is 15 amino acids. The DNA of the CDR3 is TGCAGCGCCGAGGGACCGGGACAGGGATCCTATGGCTACACCTTC. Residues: CSAEGPGQGSYGYTF. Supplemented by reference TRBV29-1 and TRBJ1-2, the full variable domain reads SAVISQKPSRDICQRGTSLTIQCQVDSQVTMMFWYRQQPGQSLTLIATANQGSEATYESGFVIDKFPISRPNLTFSTLTVSNMSPEDSSIYLCSAEGPGQGSYGYTFGSGTRLTVV.

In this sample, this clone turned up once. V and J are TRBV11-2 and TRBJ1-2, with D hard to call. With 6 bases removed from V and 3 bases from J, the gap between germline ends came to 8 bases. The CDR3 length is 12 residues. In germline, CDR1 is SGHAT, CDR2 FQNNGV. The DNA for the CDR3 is TGTGCCAGCAGGCACGGGGACTATGGCTACACCTTC. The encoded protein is CASRHGDYGYTF.

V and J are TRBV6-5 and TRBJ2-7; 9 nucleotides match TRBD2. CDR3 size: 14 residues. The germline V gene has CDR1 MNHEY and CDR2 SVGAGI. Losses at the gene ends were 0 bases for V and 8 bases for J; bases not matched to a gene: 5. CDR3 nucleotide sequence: TGTGCCAGCAGTTACTCGCTAGCGGGACACCAGCAGTACTTC. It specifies CASSYSLAGHQQYF.

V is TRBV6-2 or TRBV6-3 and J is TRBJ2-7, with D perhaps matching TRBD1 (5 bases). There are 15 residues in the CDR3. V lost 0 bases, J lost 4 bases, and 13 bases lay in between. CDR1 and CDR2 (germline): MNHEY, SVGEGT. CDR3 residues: CASSYSGRDVYEQYF. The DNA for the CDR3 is TGTGCCAGCAGTTACTCGGGCAGGGATGTATACGAGCAGTACTTC.

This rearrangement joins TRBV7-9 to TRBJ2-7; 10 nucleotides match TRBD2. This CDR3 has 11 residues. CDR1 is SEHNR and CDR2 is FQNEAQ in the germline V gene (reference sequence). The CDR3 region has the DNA TGTGTCTCTAGCGGGAGCTACGAGCAGTACTTC. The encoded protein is CVSSGSYEQYF.

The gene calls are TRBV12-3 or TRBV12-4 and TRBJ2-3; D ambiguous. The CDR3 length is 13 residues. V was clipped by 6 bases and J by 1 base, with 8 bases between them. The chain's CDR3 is CASSRRGTDTQYF. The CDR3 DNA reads TGTGCCAGCAGCCGTCGTGGCACAGATACGCAGTATTTT.

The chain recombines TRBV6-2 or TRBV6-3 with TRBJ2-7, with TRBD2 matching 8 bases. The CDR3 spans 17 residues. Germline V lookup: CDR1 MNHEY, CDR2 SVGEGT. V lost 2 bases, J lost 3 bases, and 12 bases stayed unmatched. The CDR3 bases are TGTGCCAGCAGTTACCCGGGACTAGTGGGGGGTCACTACGAGCAGTACTTC. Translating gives CASSYPGLVGGHYEQYF.

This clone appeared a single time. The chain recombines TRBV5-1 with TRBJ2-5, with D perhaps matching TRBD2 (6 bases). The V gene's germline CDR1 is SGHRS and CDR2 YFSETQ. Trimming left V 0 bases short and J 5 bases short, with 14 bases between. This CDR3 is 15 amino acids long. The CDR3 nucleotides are TGCGCCAGCAGCTTGGCGGGGGATCGATTCGAGACCCAGTACTTC. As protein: CASSLAGDRFETQYF.

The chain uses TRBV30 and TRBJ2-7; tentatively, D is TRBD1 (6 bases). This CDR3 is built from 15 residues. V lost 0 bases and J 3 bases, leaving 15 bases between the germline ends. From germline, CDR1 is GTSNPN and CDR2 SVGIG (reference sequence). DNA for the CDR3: TGTGCCTGGAGTGTACAAGGGCAGGGGATCTACGAGCAGTACTTC. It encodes CAWSVQGQGIYEQYF.

The CDR3 region is CASRRTSGSIYNEQFF. The CDR3 DNA reads as TGTGCCAGTAGAAGGACTAGCGGGAGTATCTACAATGAGCAGTTCTTC. The chain recombines TRBV19 with TRBJ2-1; 13 bases match TRBD2. This CDR3 is 16 amino acids long. Trimming took 6 bases from V and 3 from J; bases not matched to a gene: 5. Germline lookup yields CDR1 LNHDA and CDR2 SQIVND (reference sequence).

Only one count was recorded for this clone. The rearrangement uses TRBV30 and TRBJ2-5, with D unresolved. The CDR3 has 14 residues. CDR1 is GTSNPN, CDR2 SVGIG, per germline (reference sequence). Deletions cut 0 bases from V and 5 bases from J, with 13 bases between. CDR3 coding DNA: TGTGCCTGGAGTGTACGGGTGGGTTTGGAGACCCAGTACTTC. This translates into CAWSVRVGLETQYF.